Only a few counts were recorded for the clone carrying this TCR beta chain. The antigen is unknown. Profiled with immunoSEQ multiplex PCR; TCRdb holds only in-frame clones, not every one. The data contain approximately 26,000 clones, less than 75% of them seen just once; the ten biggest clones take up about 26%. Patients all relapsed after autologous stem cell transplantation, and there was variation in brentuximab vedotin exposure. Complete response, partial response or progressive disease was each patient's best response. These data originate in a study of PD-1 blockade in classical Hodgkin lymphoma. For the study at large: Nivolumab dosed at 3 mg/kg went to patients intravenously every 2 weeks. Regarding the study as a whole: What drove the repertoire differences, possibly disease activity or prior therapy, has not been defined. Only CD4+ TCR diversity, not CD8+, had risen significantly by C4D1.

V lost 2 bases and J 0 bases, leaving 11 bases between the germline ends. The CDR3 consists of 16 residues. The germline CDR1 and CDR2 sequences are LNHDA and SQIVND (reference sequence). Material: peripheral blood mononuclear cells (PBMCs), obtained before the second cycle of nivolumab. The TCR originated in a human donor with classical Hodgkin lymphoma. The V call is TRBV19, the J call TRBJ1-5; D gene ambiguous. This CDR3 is CASSISRQISNQPQHF. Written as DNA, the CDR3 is TGTGCCAGTAGTATATCCAGGCAAATTAGCAATCAGCCCCAGCATTTT.